Listed here is a single TCR beta chain. What it recognizes is unknown. TCR beta CDR3 regions were amplified from RNA transcripts. A set of HTBI primers served as the primers for a first-round RT-PCR of the TCR CDR3. TCRdb reprocessed the multiplex PCR reads with MiXCR, giving one entry per CDR3 protein. The sample consists of about 96,000 distinct CDR3 sequences, around 50% of them appearing once. This sample was included in a study of T cells in Graves' hyperthyroidism and ophthalmopathy. The definition of stable Graves' hyperthyroidism was no ophthalmopathy progression within 18 months. Per germline, CDR1 DFQATT and CDR2 SNEGSKA (reference sequence). V gave up 5 bases and J gave up 2 bases, with 10 bases separating them. The CDR3 extends over 14 amino acids. General study results and limits: Ophthalmopathy was model-predicted a median around 6.1 months pre-onset. Using 13 V-J features, a model discriminated ophthalmopathy from stable hyperthyroidism.

The specimen sequenced was blood. The TCR was taken from a woman in her forties with Graves' hyperthyroidism. The chain carries TRBV20-1 and TRBJ2-6; tentatively, D is TRBD1 (6 bases). CDR3 residues: CSARKGAGANVLTF. The DNA for the CDR3 is TGCAGTGCTCGGAAGGGGGCTGGGGCCAACGTCCTGACTTTC.